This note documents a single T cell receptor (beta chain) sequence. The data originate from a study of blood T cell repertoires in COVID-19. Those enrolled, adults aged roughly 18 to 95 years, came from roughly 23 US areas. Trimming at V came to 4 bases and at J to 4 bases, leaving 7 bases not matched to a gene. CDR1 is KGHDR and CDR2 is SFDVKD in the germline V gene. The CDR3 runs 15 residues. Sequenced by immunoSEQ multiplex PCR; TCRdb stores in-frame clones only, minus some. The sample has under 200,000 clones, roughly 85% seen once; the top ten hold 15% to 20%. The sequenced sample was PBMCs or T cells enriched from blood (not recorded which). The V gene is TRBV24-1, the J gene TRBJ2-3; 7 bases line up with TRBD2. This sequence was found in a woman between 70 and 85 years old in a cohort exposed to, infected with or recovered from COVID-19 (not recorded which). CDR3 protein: CATSEGGGGADTQYF. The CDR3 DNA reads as TGTGCCACCAGTGAGGGGGGGGGAGGCGCAGATACGCAGTATTTT.